The 10 T cell receptor beta chains in this list originate from one sample, sequenced in a study of T cell responses to AZD1222 COVID-19 vaccine. The data were produced by immunoSEQ multiplex PCR, yet TCRdb's version contains in-frame clones alone and is incomplete. The table lists roughly 110,000 clones, about 90% of them singletons. The sample here was peripheral blood, taken 28 days after the second AZD1222 dose. The receptors derive from an adult who received the AZD1222 COVID-19 vaccine.

This chain connects TRBV7-8 to TRBJ2-7, with D perhaps TRBD1 (6 bases). Germline V gives CDR1 SGHVS, CDR2 FQNEAQ. This CDR3 spans 17 amino acids. Trimming took 5 bases from V and 1 from J, leaving 21 bases between them. CDR3 sequence: CASSPARPQGPSYEQYF. The CDR3 DNA reads TGTGCCAGCAGCCCCGCCCGCCCCCAGGGGCCATCCTACGAGCAGTACTTC.

V is TRBV21-1 and J is TRBJ1-2. TRBV21-1 has pseudogene status. The CDR3 spans 15 residues. This CDR3 reads CASSTRAASNYGYTF. CDR3 bases: TGTGCCAGCAGCACCCGCGCAGCTTCTAACTATGGCTACACCTTC.

J is TRBJ1-1 and V is TRBV3-1 (or the pseudogene TRBV3-2); D uncertain. V was trimmed by 5 bases and J by 4 bases, leaving 17 bases between them. CDR1 is LGHDT and CDR2 is YNNKEL in the germline V gene (reference sequence). The CDR3 runs 15 residues. The CDR3 nucleotides read TGTGCCAGCAGCAAGACCTCCGGTGCACGCACTGAAGCTTTCTTT. This sequence encodes CASSKTSGARTEAFF.

The rearrangement uses TRBV19 and TRBJ1-3, with unresolved D. This CDR3 region has 15 residues. V gave up 3 bases and J gave up 2 bases, with 11 bases separating them. Germline V CDR1 and CDR2: LNHDA, SQIVND (reference sequence). The CDR3 coding sequence is TGTGCCAGTAGTATCGGTTATGGGGCTGGAAACACCATATATTTT. This gives the protein CASSIGYGAGNTIYF.

The J gene is TRBJ1-1, the V gene TRBV7-6; no firm D call. The germline V gene has CDR1 SGHVS and CDR2 FNYEAQ. The CDR3 has 11 amino acids. Trimming left V 2 bases short and J 4 bases short, with 2 bases between. The CDR3 loop is CASSLSTEAFF. CDR3 coding DNA: TGTGCCAGCAGCTTATCCACTGAAGCTTTCTTT. The full variable domain, with the rest looked up from reference TRBV7-6 and TRBJ1-1, is GAGVSQSPRYKVTKRGQDVALRCDPISGHVSLYWYRQALGQGPEFLTYFNYEAQQDKSGLPNDRFSAERPEGSISTLTIQRTEQRDSAMYRCASSLSTEAFFGQGTRLTVV.

The J gene is TRBJ2-7, the V gene TRBV28; D uncertain. The V gene lost 4 bases and the J gene lost 3 bases, with 10 bases spanning the gap. CDR3 size: 13 residues. Germline assignment: CDR1 MDHEN and CDR2 SYDVKM. The CDR3 DNA reads as TGTGCCAGCAGTTCAGGTCAGAACTACGAGCAGTACTTC. Encoded protein: CASSSGQNYEQYF.

This sequence joins TRBV15 and TRBJ1-1; D remains ambiguous. CDR1 LNHNV and CDR2 YYDKDF come from the germline V gene (reference sequence). CDR3 size: 15 residues. V lost 0 bases, J lost 0 bases, and 8 bases lay in between. CDR3 bases: TGTGCCACCAGCAGAGACCGAAGGATGAACACTGAAGCTTTCTTT. Its translation is CATSRDRRMNTEAFF.

The chain couples TRBV25-1 to TRBJ2-2, with D maybe TRBD1 (7 bases). Trimming pared 4 bases from V and 2 bases from J, leaving 17 bases between. The CDR3 contains 17 residues. Germline CDR1 and CDR2: MGHDK and SYGVNS. The chain's CDR3 is CASSVPRQGGNTGELFF. The DNA of the CDR3 is TGTGCCAGCAGTGTTCCCCGACAGGGAGGAAACACCGGGGAGCTGTTTTTT.

The CDR3 bases are TGTGCCAGTAGTATTAGCGCGGGAGGCTACACCTTC. Amino acids: CASSISAGGYTF. The chain couples TRBV19 to TRBJ1-2; D is unclear. Germline V gene data show CDR1 as LNHDA and CDR2 as SQIVND (reference sequence). The CDR3 contains 12 residues. V was clipped by 3 bases and J by 8 bases, with 10 bases between them.

This chain connects TRBV29-1 to TRBJ1-1, with D possibly TRBD1 on 5 matching bases. This CDR3 is 13 amino acids long. In germline, CDR1 is SQVTM, CDR2 ANQGSEA. V was clipped by 5 bases and J by 5 bases, with 15 bases between them. The CDR3 coding sequence is TGCAGCGTTTCCCCTCGATGGGGGACTGAAGCTTTCTTT. Translated: CSVSPRWGTEAFF.